The clone carrying this TCR beta chain showed up just a few times. This entry comes from a study of cytomegalovirus exposure and HLA in healthy donors. This PCR relied on a set of 60 Vbeta primers and 13 Jbeta primers. Assay used: immunoSEQ multiplex PCR; TCRdb lists only in-frame clones, some missing. The sample lists 150,000 or so clones; 75% were seen once. CDR1 and CDR2 (germline): SGDLS, YYNGEE. CDR3 length: 16 amino acids. The ends were cut back, 3 bases at V and 4 bases at J, with 19 bases in the middle. The TCR originated in a woman aged 40-49 years in good health and CMV-seropositive. This chain links TRBV9 with TRBJ2-5; a possible D gene is TRBD2 (5 bases). What was sequenced was PBMCs. The CDR3: CASSASPKLEGETQYF. CDR3 in DNA: TGTGCCAGCAGCGCCTCTCCTAAGTTAGAGGGAGAGACCCAGTACTTC.